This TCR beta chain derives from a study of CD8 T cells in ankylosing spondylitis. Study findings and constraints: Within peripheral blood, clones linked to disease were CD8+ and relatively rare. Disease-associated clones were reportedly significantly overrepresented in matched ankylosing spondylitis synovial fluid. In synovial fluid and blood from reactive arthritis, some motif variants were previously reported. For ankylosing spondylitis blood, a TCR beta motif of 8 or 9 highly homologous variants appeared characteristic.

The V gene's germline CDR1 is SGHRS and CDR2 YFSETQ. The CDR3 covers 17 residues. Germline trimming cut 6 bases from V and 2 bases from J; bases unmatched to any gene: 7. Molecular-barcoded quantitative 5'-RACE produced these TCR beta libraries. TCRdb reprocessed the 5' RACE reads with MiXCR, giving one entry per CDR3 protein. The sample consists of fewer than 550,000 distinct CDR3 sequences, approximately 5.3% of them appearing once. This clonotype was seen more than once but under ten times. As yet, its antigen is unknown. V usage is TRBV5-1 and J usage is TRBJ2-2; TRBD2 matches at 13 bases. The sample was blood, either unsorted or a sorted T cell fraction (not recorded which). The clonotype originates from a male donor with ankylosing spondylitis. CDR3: CASTALAGGRNTGELFF. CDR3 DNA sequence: TGCGCCAGCACAGCACTAGCGGGGGGGCGCAACACCGGGGAGCTGTTTTTT.